The clone carrying this TCR beta chain was observed once. Its cognate antigen is unknown. Produced via immunoSEQ multiplex PCR; TCRdb's table is partial and in-frame only. This sample has 1,500 to 2,000 clones, with about nine tenths found just once. This entry comes from a study of PD-1 blockade in classical Hodgkin lymphoma. Germline loops: CDR1 GTSNPN, CDR2 SVGIG (reference sequence). The CDR3 contains 15 residues. Deletions cut 0 bases from V and 4 bases from J, with 15 bases between. Study-wide results and limits: Repertoire differences have undefined causes, possibly disease activity or prior therapy. Those achieving complete response showed baseline diversity like newly diagnosed patients. CD4+ TCR diversity climbed significantly by C4D1, unlike CD8+ TCR diversity.

Autologous stem cell transplantation was followed by relapse in every patient, and brentuximab vedotin exposure varied. Magnetic negative selection served to purify CD4+ T cells out of PBMCs that had been thawed. This chain joins TRBV30 and TRBJ1-1, with D hard to call. The sequence was obtained from a human donor with classical Hodgkin lymphoma. This specimen consisted of CD4+ T cells from blood, obtained at baseline. The DNA for the CDR3 is TGTGCCTGGAGTGTGGGTTCGACTCCAGGCACTGAAGCTTTCTTT. Encoded protein: CAWSVGSTPGTEAFF. The full variable domain, completed using reference TRBV30 and TRBJ1-1, is SQTIHQWPATLVQPVGSPLSLECTVEGTSNPNLYWYRQAAGRGLQLLFYSVGIGQISSEVPQNLSASRPQDRQFILSSKKLLLSDSGFYLCAWSVGSTPGTEAFFGQGTRLTVV.